The rows below give T cell receptor beta chains drawn from one sample of a study of blood T cells in healthy people across ages. TCRdb reprocessed the 5' RACE reads via MiXCR and lists one record per CDR3 protein. The sample consists of around 500,000 distinct CDR3 sequences, roughly 48% of them appearing once. The sequencing input was blood. Every receptor here comes from a man aged 80 or over in good health. The CDR3 runs from the conserved cysteine through the conserved F or W. A D gene is named only where the DNA matches it firmly. Size values are once, few and many counts, or a class for expanded clones, and some rows have none.

d_call: NA
j_call: TRBJ2-3
v_call: TRBV20-1
clone_size: NA
cdr3_nt: TGCAGTGCTAGTCCAGCAGATACGCAGTATTTT
cdr3_aa: CSASPADTQYF

d_call: NA
j_call: TRBJ1-1
v_call: TRBV7-9
clone_size: few
cdr3_nt: TGTGCCAGCAGCCCCCCGGGTTGGGCCACTGAAGCTTTCTTT
cdr3_aa: CASSPPGWATEAFF

d_call: NA
j_call: TRBJ1-1
v_call: TRBV2
clone_size: NA
cdr3_nt: TGTGCCAGCAGTGAAGGACCCTATAATGAAGCTTTCTTT
cdr3_aa: CASSEGPYNEAFF

d_call: NA
j_call: TRBJ2-5
v_call: TRBV20-1
clone_size: few
cdr3_nt: TGCAGTGAGAAGAGCGGAGAGACCCAGTACTTC
cdr3_aa: CSEKSGETQYF

d_call: NA
j_call: TRBJ2-7
v_call: TRBV7-9
clone_size: NA
cdr3_nt: TGTGCCAGCAGCCCACGAAGGGGCACCTACGAGCAGTACTTC
cdr3_aa: CASSPRRGTYEQYF

d_call: NA
j_call: TRBJ2-5
v_call: TRBV4-3
clone_size: NA
cdr3_nt: TGCGCCAGCAGCCAAGACCCCTCTTTTGAGACCCAGTACTTC
cdr3_aa: CASSQDPSFETQYF

d_call: NA
j_call: TRBJ2-1
v_call: TRBV7-7
clone_size: few
cdr3_nt: TGTGCTAGCAGCCCCGGGACTGCCCCCTACAATGAGCAGTTCTTC
cdr3_aa: CASSPGTAPYNEQFF

d_call: TRBD1
j_call: TRBJ2-1
v_call: TRBV7-2
clone_size: NA
cdr3_nt: TGTGCCAGCAGCTGGGGACAGGGAAACTACAATGAGCAGTTCTTC
cdr3_aa: CASSWGQGNYNEQFF

d_call: TRBD2
j_call: TRBJ2-1
v_call: TRBV7-8
clone_size: NA
cdr3_nt: TGTGCCAGCAGCTTAGTGACTAGCGGGAGAAGTGAGCAGTTCTTC
cdr3_aa: CASSLVTSGRSEQFF

d_call: NA
j_call: TRBJ1-2
v_call: TRBV4-1
clone_size: NA
cdr3_nt: TGCGCCAGCAGCCAAGAGTCGTATGGCAGGGCAGGATATGGCTACACCTTC
cdr3_aa: CASSQESYGRAGYGYTF

d_call: TRBD2
j_call: TRBJ2-7
v_call: TRBV4-3
clone_size: NA
cdr3_nt: TGCGCCAGCAGCCAGGCCTGGACTAGCGGGGGGGCGTATGAGCAGTACTTC
cdr3_aa: CASSQAWTSGGAYEQYF

d_call: TRBD2
j_call: TRBJ2-1
v_call: TRBV5-1
clone_size: once
cdr3_nt: TGCGCCAGCAGCTTGCTAGCGGGGGAGGTCAATGAGCAGTTCTTC
cdr3_aa: CASSLLAGEVNEQFF

d_call: TRBD1
j_call: TRBJ2-7
v_call: TRBV29-1
clone_size: once
cdr3_nt: TGCAGCGGGGACAGGGGGATTGGGAATGAGCAGTACTTC
cdr3_aa: CSGDRGIGNEQYF

d_call: TRBD2
j_call: TRBJ2-7
v_call: TRBV6-2/TRBV6-3
clone_size: NA
cdr3_nt: TGTGCCAGCAGTTATGGACTAGCGGGAGCCGCCGAGCAGTACTTC
cdr3_aa: CASSYGLAGAAEQYF

d_call: TRBD1
j_call: TRBJ2-1
v_call: TRBV7-7
clone_size: NA
cdr3_nt: TGTGCTAGCAGCCAAGGACAGGGGGCCTACAATGAGCAGTTCTTC
cdr3_aa: CASSQGQGAYNEQFF

d_call: TRBD1
j_call: TRBJ1-5
v_call: TRBV6-5
clone_size: many
cdr3_nt: TGTGCCAGCAGTCTCGGTGTGGGGACAGGTCAGCCCCAGCATTTT
cdr3_aa: CASSLGVGTGQPQHF

d_call: TRBD1
j_call: TRBJ2-5
v_call: TRBV6-2/TRBV6-3
clone_size: NA
cdr3_nt: TGTGCCAGCAGGACAGGGGTTGGGGAGACCCAGTACTTC
cdr3_aa: CASRTGVGETQYF

d_call: TRBD2
j_call: TRBJ2-5
v_call: TRBV4-2
clone_size: NA
cdr3_nt: TGTGCCAGCAGCCAAGAAGGGACTAGCAGGGAGACCCAGTACTTC
cdr3_aa: CASSQEGTSRETQYF

d_call: NA
j_call: TRBJ2-3
v_call: TRBV7-2
clone_size: many
cdr3_nt: TGTGCCAGCAGCCAAGACTGGGATACGCAGTATTTT
cdr3_aa: CASSQDWDTQYF

d_call: NA
j_call: TRBJ2-7
v_call: TRBV24-1
clone_size: once
cdr3_nt: TGTGCCACCAGTGATCCGCGGGCTTCCGAGCAGTACTTC
cdr3_aa: CATSDPRASEQYF

d_call: NA
j_call: TRBJ2-3
v_call: TRBV6-2/TRBV6-3
clone_size: NA
cdr3_nt: TGTGCCAGCAGTTACTCCGGCAGCAACCCTCCCCCGGACGGTACGCAGTATTTT
cdr3_aa: CASSYSGSNPPPDGTQYF

d_call: TRBD2
j_call: TRBJ2-1
v_call: TRBV4-3
clone_size: NA
cdr3_nt: TGCGCCGGCAGCCAAGATACGGGACTAGCTAACAATGAGCAGTTCTTC
cdr3_aa: CAGSQDTGLANNEQFF

d_call: TRBD2
j_call: TRBJ2-5
v_call: TRBV20-1
clone_size: NA
cdr3_nt: TGCAGTGCTAGACACGGGACTAGCGCCCGAGAGACCCAGTACTTC
cdr3_aa: CSARHGTSARETQYF

d_call: NA
j_call: TRBJ2-7
v_call: TRBV20-1
clone_size: NA
cdr3_nt: TGCAGTGGCCACGTGGCTCATTCCTCCTACGAGCAGTACTTC
cdr3_aa: CSGHVAHSSYEQYF

d_call: TRBD1
j_call: TRBJ2-7
v_call: TRBV13
clone_size: once
cdr3_nt: TGTGCCAGCAGCCTCAGGGGACAGGGAACCTACGAGCAGTACTTC
cdr3_aa: CASSLRGQGTYEQYF

d_call: NA
j_call: TRBJ2-1
v_call: TRBV9
clone_size: few
cdr3_nt: TGTGCCAGCAGCGCGGACTCAGGGCGGGACAATGAGCAGTTCTTC
cdr3_aa: CASSADSGRDNEQFF

d_call: NA
j_call: TRBJ1-2
v_call: TRBV25-1
clone_size: NA
cdr3_nt: TGTGCCAGCAGTGAAACCGTCAGTGCGGGTGGCTACACCTTC
cdr3_aa: CASSETVSAGGYTF

d_call: TRBD2
j_call: TRBJ2-1
v_call: TRBV28
clone_size: NA
cdr3_nt: TGTGCCAGCAGTTTTCGTCAGGGAGGGTCGCGGAACAATGAGCAGTTCTTC
cdr3_aa: CASSFRQGGSRNNEQFF

d_call: NA
j_call: TRBJ2-1
v_call: TRBV2
clone_size: NA
cdr3_nt: TGTGCCAGCAGGGACGGGACCGAATATGGGCAGTTCTTC
cdr3_aa: CASRDGTEYGQFF

d_call: NA
j_call: TRBJ2-1
v_call: TRBV3-1
clone_size: NA
cdr3_nt: TGTGCCAGCAGCCAAGGGAGGTTAGGTGAGCAGTTCTTC
cdr3_aa: CASSQGRLGEQFF

d_call: NA
j_call: TRBJ2-1
v_call: TRBV7-3
clone_size: few
cdr3_nt: TGTGCCAGCAGTGAGGGGAAGTCTGCTTACAATGAGCAGTTCTTC
cdr3_aa: CASSEGKSAYNEQFF

d_call: TRBD2
j_call: TRBJ2-1
v_call: TRBV2
clone_size: NA
cdr3_nt: TGTGCCAGCAGGAAAACTAGCGGGGGGGCCTCCTACAATGAGCAGTTCTTC
cdr3_aa: CASRKTSGGASYNEQFF

d_call: NA
j_call: TRBJ2-7
v_call: TRBV29-1
clone_size: many
cdr3_nt: TGCAGCGTTTCAGGGCTCCTCTCCTACGAGCAGTACTTC
cdr3_aa: CSVSGLLSYEQYF

d_call: NA
j_call: TRBJ1-4
v_call: TRBV7-7
clone_size: NA
cdr3_nt: TGTGGTAGCAGTCGACCGGGGGAAAAACTGTTTTTT
cdr3_aa: CGSSRPGEKLFF

d_call: TRBD1
j_call: TRBJ2-7
v_call: TRBV29-1
clone_size: few
cdr3_nt: TGCAGCGCCTGGGACAGCACCTACGAGCAGTACTTC
cdr3_aa: CSAWDSTYEQYF

d_call: NA
j_call: TRBJ1-1
v_call: TRBV7-2
clone_size: NA
cdr3_nt: TGTGCCAGCAGCTTAGGTGGTCCCGGGAGAGACACTGAAGCTTTCTTT
cdr3_aa: CASSLGGPGRDTEAFF

d_call: NA
j_call: TRBJ1-1
v_call: TRBV5-1
clone_size: NA
cdr3_nt: TGCGCCAGTTCAAGTACAACCTCGAGCACTGAAGCTTTCTTT
cdr3_aa: CASSSTTSSTEAFF

d_call: NA
j_call: TRBJ2-7
v_call: TRBV7-9
clone_size: few
cdr3_nt: TGTGCCAGCAGCTCATCCTCGGGACTTTACTACGAGCAGTACTTC
cdr3_aa: CASSSSSGLYYEQYF

d_call: TRBD2
j_call: TRBJ2-2
v_call: TRBV29-1
clone_size: NA
cdr3_nt: TGCAGCGTCAGACTAGCGCGGGAGCTGTTTTTT
cdr3_aa: CSVRLARELFF

d_call: NA
j_call: TRBJ2-7
v_call: TRBV14
clone_size: NA
cdr3_nt: TGTGCCAGCAGCCAAGAATCGGGTCTTGGGTACGAGCAGTACTTC
cdr3_aa: CASSQESGLGYEQYF